Listed below are T cell receptor beta chains from one sample, sequenced in a study of identical twins. Each CDR3 protein is one row after TCRdb ran MiXCR on the 5' RACE reads. The top ten clones hold under 15% of a sample with more than 600,000 distinct CDR3 sequences, around a sixth of them seen once. The same sample was also used in a study of T cells expressing NK-cell markers.

Sequenced: PBMCs. All receptors derive from a woman aged 18-30 years in good health. The CDR3 runs from the conserved cysteine through the conserved F or W. The D gene is left open where the match is weak. Where a row states a size, it is once, few, many or the class of an expanded clone; other rows omit it.

J gene | D gene | clone size | CDR3 length | V gene | CDR3 protein | CDR3 DNA
TRBJ2-5 | NA | NA | 12 | TRBV20-1 | CSARTDQETQYF | TGCAGTGCTAGGACAGACCAAGAGACCCAGTACTTC
TRBJ1-2 | NA | NA | 12 | TRBV29-1 | CSVPDRRYGYTF | TGCAGCGTCCCGGACCGCCGCTATGGCTACACCTTC
TRBJ2-2 | NA | NA | 17 | TRBV7-2 | CASSLVPGWGAPGELFF | TGTGCCAGCAGCTTAGTCCCAGGGTGGGGAGCCCCCGGGGAGCTGTTTTTT
TRBJ2-5 | NA | NA | 14 | TRBV18 | CASSPDFRAETQYF | TGTGCCAGCTCACCGGACTTCAGGGCAGAGACCCAGTACTTC
TRBJ2-3 | TRBD2 | many | 15 | TRBV12-3/TRBV12-4 | CASNSLAGSTDTQYF | TGTGCCAGCAACTCCTTAGCGGGGAGTACAGATACGCAGTATTTT
TRBJ2-3 | NA | NA | 13 | TRBV12-3/TRBV12-4 | CASSLSSPRTQYF | TGTGCCAGCAGTTTAAGCTCGCCAAGAACGCAGTATTTT
TRBJ2-7 | NA | NA | 14 | TRBV7-2 | CASSLDYNTYEQYF | TGTGCCAGCAGCTTAGACTATAATACGTACGAGCAGTACTTC
TRBJ1-2 | TRBD1 | many | 15 | TRBV6-5 | CASIKQGARNYGYTF | TGTGCCAGCATTAAACAGGGGGCGAGGAACTATGGCTACACCTTC
TRBJ1-2 | NA | few | 14 | TRBV7-2 | CASSAQTGGYGYTF | TGTGCCAGCAGCGCTCAAACCGGGGGCTATGGCTACACCTTC
TRBJ2-1 | TRBD2 | NA | 15 | TRBV20-1 | CSASLAGVAYNEQFF | TGCAGTGCTAGCCTAGCGGGAGTAGCCTACAATGAGCAGTTCTTC
TRBJ2-2 | NA | few | 17 | TRBV3-1 | CASSQGAPGLNTGELFF | TGTGCCAGCAGCCAAGGGGCCCCGGGCCTGAACACCGGGGAGCTGTTTTTT
TRBJ2-5 | NA | NA | 14 | TRBV12-3/TRBV12-4 | CASSEAGFQETQYF | TGTGCCAGCAGTGAGGCCGGGTTCCAAGAGACCCAGTACTTC
TRBJ1-5 | NA | few | 16 | TRBV7-2 | CASSLVGARNNQPQHF | TGTGCCAGCAGCTTAGTGGGGGCGCGTAACAATCAGCCCCAGCATTTT
TRBJ2-1 | TRBD2 | few | 16 | TRBV9 | CASSVVGLAGYNEQFF | TGTGCCAGCAGCGTAGTAGGACTAGCGGGTTACAATGAGCAGTTCTTC
TRBJ2-3 | NA | NA | 14 | TRBV2 | CAGSTGRRTDTQYF | TGTGCCGGATCGACAGGGAGGAGGACAGATACGCAGTATTTT
TRBJ2-4 | TRBD1 | few | 15 | TRBV6-1 | CASREPDRNINIQYF | TGTGCCAGCAGAGAACCGGACAGGAATATAAACATTCAGTACTTC